This T cell receptor (beta chain) was captured in a study of blood T cell repertoires in COVID-19. Study overall: PBMCs, B-cell-depleted T cells, or T cells were the source of the cDNA or gDNA that made up the material.

Per the germline V gene, CDR1 is MRHNA and CDR2 is SNTAGT. The CDR3 has 15 amino acids. V dropped 5 bases and J dropped 4; count of bases not matched to a gene: 4. Method: immunoSEQ multiplex PCR; TCRdb's copy keeps in-frame clones and lacks some. The sample has roughly 280,000 clones, 88% seen once. Allocation to cohorts depended on clinical history reported by the participants. The V gene is TRBV6-4, the J gene TRBJ2-3; 12 bases line up with TRBD2. Sample: PBMCs or T cells enriched from blood (not recorded which). The TCR originated in a woman aged 45-59 years who had recovered from COVID-19. The CDR3 region is CASSLAGGPADTQYF. CDR3 coding DNA: TGTGCCAGCAGTCTAGCGGGAGGGCCCGCAGATACGCAGTATTTT.